This T cell receptor beta chain was recorded in a study of T cells in tuberculosis. The overall study: Within 7 days of starting treatment, or before, PBMC were stored. Notes on the study in general: Smaller distances to GMM-specific TCRs suggested their expansion in active tuberculosis.

Produced via immunoSEQ multiplex PCR; TCRdb's table is partial and in-frame only. The sample carries about 38,000 clones, approximately 95% recorded once. In the case of this clone: The antigen is undetermined.

The CDR3 sequence is 15 residues long. V shed 5 bases, J shed 6 bases, and the junction held 7 bases outside the gene matches. Germline assignment: CDR1 SGHTA and CDR2 FQGNSA. Time point noted: new active TB diagnosis, blood taken before or within 7 days of starting treatment. This sequence joins TRBV7-2 and TRBJ2-3; 11 bases are a match to TRBD2. Source: PBMCs, taken at tuberculosis diagnosis. This TCR was recovered from an adult with tuberculosis. CDR3 coding DNA: TGTGCCAGCAGCCTAGGTTCTAGCGGGGGGGATACGCAGTATTTT. It translates to CASSLGSSGGDTQYF.